This TCR beta chain was sequenced during a study of post-analysis software for immune sequencing data. Whole-study results and caveats: When patients were compared with controls, four or five TRBV segments were more frequent, TRBV5-6, TRBV5-1 and TRBV20-1 among them.

Unique-molecular-identifier-tagged TCR beta cDNA libraries were used. A single record per CDR3 protein comes from TCRdb applying MiXCR to the PCR reads. The sample includes approximately 360,000 distinct CDR3 sequences, roughly 38% of them seen just once. Per germline, CDR1 SEHNR and CDR2 FQNEAQ (reference sequence). The V segment lost 2 bases and the J segment 4 bases; nucleotides outside the gene matches: 6. This CDR3 comprises 16 residues. Details on this clonotype: Its target is not known.

The sample taken for sequencing was blood. The chain combines TRBV7-9 with TRBJ2-3, with 10 bases that match TRBD1. This sequence was found in a girl aged 5 to 17 with multiple sclerosis. The CDR3 loop reads CASSLKWTGGADTQYF. Written as DNA, the CDR3 is TGTGCCAGCAGCTTAAAATGGACAGGGGGTGCAGATACGCAGTATTTT.